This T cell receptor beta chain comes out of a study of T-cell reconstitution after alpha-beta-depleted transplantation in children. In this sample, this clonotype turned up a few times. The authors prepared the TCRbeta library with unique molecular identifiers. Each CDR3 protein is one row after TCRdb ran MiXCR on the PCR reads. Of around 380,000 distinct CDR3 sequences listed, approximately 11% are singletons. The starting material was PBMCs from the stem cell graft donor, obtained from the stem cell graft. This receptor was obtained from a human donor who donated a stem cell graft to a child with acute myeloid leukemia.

CDR3 protein: CASSQVGRRGTDTQYF. For the CDR3, the DNA is TGCGCCAGCAGCCAAGTTGGGCGGAGGGGCACAGATACGCAGTATTTT. The chain combines TRBV4-3 with TRBJ2-3; TRBD2 is a possible D gene (6 bases). Looked up from germline, CDR1 is LGHNA and CDR2 is YSLEER. The germline V and J ends were trimmed by 1 base and 1 base, with 12 bases remaining between them. The CDR3 extends over 16 amino acids.